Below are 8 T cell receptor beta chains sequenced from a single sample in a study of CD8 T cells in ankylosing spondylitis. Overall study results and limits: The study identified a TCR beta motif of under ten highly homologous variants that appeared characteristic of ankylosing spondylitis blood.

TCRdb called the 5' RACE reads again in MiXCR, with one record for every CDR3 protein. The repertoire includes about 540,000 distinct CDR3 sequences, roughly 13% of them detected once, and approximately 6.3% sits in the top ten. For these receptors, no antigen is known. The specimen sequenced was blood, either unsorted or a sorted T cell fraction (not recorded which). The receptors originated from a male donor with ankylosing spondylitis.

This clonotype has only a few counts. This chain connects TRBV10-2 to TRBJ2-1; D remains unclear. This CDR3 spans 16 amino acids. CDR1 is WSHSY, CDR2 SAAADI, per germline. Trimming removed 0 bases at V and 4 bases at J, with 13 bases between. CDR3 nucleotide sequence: TGCGCCAGCAGTGAGTCGGAGTCCTCCGAGTACAATGAGCAGTTCTTC. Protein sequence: CASSESESSEYNEQFF.

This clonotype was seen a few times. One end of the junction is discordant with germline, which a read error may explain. CDR3 sequence (DNA): TGCAGTGCTGGAGATAGCGGGACCATCACAGATACGCAGTATTTT. Encoded protein: CSAGDSGTITDTQYF. The chain carries TRBV20-1 and TRBJ2-3, with 8 bases that match TRBD2. The CDR3 is made up of 15 amino acids. CDR1 and CDR2 from the germline V gene are DFQATT and SNEGSKA (reference sequence).

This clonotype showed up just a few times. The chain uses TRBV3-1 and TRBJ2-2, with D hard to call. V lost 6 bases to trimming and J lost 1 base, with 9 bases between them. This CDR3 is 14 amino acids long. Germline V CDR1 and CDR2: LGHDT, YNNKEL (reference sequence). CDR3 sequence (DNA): TGTGCCAGCAGTACCCCCGAGAACACCGGGGAGCTGTTTTTT. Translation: CASSTPENTGELFF.

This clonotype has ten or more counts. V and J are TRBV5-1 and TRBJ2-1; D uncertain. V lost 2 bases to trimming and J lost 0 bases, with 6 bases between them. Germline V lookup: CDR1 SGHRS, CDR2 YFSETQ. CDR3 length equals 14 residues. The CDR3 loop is CASSLATSYNEQFF. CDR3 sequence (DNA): TGCGCCAGCAGCTTAGCTACCTCCTACAATGAGCAGTTCTTC.

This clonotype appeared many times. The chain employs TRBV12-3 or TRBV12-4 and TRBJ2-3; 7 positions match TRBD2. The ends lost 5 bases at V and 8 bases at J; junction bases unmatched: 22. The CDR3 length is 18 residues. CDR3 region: CASSPQGPSGTDEGTQYF. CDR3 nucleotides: TGTGCCAGCAGTCCCCAAGGCCCCAGCGGGACTGACGAGGGTACGCAGTATTTT.

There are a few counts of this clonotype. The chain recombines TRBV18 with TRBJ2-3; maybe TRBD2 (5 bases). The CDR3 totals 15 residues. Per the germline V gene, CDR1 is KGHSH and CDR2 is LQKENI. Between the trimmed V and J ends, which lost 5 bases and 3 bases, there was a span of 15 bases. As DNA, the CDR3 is TGTGCCAGCTCATTCCAAGAATCGGGGACAGATACGCAGTATTTT. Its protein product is CASSFQESGTDTQYF.

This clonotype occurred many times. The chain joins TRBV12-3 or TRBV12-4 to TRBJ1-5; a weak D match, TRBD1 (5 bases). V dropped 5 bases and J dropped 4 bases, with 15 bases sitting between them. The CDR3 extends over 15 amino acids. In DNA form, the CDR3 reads TGTGCCAGCAGTCCCCCCGGGGGGACGAATCAGCCCCAGCATTTT. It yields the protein CASSPPGGTNQPQHF.

CDR3 bases: TGTGCCAGCAGTAGACTGCCCGGGACAAGCTCCAATGAGCAGTTCTTC. Its protein is CASSRLPGTSSNEQFF. The genes are TRBV27 and TRBJ2-1; weak D call: TRBD1 (6 bases). V was trimmed by 5 bases and J by 6 bases, leaving 20 bases between them. The V gene's germline CDR1 is MNHEY and CDR2 SMNVEV (reference sequence). The CDR3 loop spans 16 amino acids.